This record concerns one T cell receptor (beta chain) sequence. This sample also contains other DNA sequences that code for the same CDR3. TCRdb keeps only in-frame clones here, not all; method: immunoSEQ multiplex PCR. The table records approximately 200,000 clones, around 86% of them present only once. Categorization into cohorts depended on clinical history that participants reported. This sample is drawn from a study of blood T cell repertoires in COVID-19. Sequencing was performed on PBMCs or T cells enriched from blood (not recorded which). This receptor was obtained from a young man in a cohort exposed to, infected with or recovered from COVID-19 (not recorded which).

As DNA, the CDR3 is TGTGCCAGCAGTCCCCCTAATCAGCCCCAGCATTTT. This encodes CASSPPNQPQHF. The chain couples TRBV28 to TRBJ1-5; D remains unclear. V lost 5 bases, J lost 4 bases, and 6 bases lay in between. Germline-derived CDR1 and CDR2 are MDHEN and SYDVKM. This CDR3 is built from 12 residues.